The sequence of this TCR beta chain was determined in a study of blood T cell repertoires in COVID-19. Assay: immunoSEQ multiplex PCR; the TCRdb copy retains only in-frame clones and omits some. The sample has over 250,000 clones, around nine tenths seen once. The CDR3 covers 15 residues. Between the trimmed V and J ends, which lost 6 bases and 0 bases, there was a span of 12 bases. Germline CDR1 reads SNHLY; CDR2 reads FYNNEI. The sample taken for sequencing was peripheral blood. This receptor was taken from a woman aged 40-49 years who had recovered from COVID-19. The chain recombines TRBV2 with TRBJ1-5; D gene unclear. The CDR3 loop reads CASRDFGRSNQPQHF. The DNA of the CDR3 is TGTGCCAGCAGGGATTTTGGGCGTAGCAATCAGCCCCAGCATTTT.